These 28 T cell receptor beta chains came from one sample sequenced in a study of blood T cell repertoires in COVID-19. TCRdb's table, derived via immunoSEQ multiplex PCR, lists solely in-frame clones and lacks some. Of fewer than 250,000 clones listed, 87% are singletons. Sequenced material: PBMCs or T cells enriched from blood (not recorded which). The receptors were gathered from a woman in her 30s with acute COVID-19.

The genes are TRBV6-2 or TRBV6-3 and TRBJ2-5, with TRBD1 as a possible D gene (5 bases). V lost 5 bases, J lost 0 bases, and 7 bases lay in between. CDR1 and CDR2 from the germline V gene are MNHEY and SVGEGT. This CDR3 has 13 residues. CDR3 protein: CASSDSYQETQYF. The DNA of the CDR3 is TGTGCCAGCAGTGACAGTTACCAAGAGACCCAGTACTTC.

The chain employs TRBV12-3 or TRBV12-4 and TRBJ1-1; D unclear. The germline V and J ends were trimmed by 3 bases and 5 bases, with 7 bases remaining between them. This CDR3 has 12 amino acids. The CDR3 is CASSLAVTEAFF. The CDR3 region has the DNA TGTGCCAGCAGTTTGGCGGTGACTGAAGCTTTCTTT.

The V gene is TRBV6-5, the J gene TRBJ2-4, with 9 bases matching TRBD2. The germline gives CDR1 MNHEY, CDR2 SVGAGI. The CDR3 totals 14 residues. The V and J ends lost 10 bases and 7 bases, in that order; junction bases with no gene match: 11. CDR3 residues: CATLGSGGMNIQYF. CDR3 nucleotides: TGTGCCACCCTTGGGAGCGGGGGGATGAACATTCAGTACTTC.

The gene calls are TRBV6-2 or TRBV6-3 and TRBJ2-3; D is perhaps TRBD1 (6 bases). The germline gives CDR1 MNHEY, CDR2 SVGEGT. This CDR3 comprises 15 residues. Trimming shortened V by 0 bases and J by 0 bases, and 7 bases separated the two germline ends. The CDR3 protein is CASSYSGQSTDTQYF. The CDR3 bases are TGTGCCAGCAGTTACTCAGGACAGAGCACAGATACGCAGTATTTT.

This clone was counted a single time. The rearrangement links TRBV7-8 to TRBJ1-5; unclear D gene. Germline CDR1 SGHVS, CDR2 FQNEAQ. The CDR3 sequence is 15 residues long. V was trimmed by 6 bases and J by 2 bases, leaving 14 bases between them. The CDR3, as DNA: TGTGCCAGCAGTCCTGGCCTTACCGGCAATCAGCCCCAGCATTTT. This gives the protein CASSPGLTGNQPQHF. Based on the CDR3 plus reference TRBV7-8 and TRBJ1-5, the full variable domain is GAGVSQSPRYKVAKRGQDVALRCDPISGHVSLFWYQQALGQGPEFLTYFQNEAQLDKSGLPSDRFFAERPEGSVSTLKIQRTQQEDSAVYLCASSPGLTGNQPQHFGDGTRLSIL.

The genes are TRBV3-1 (or the pseudogene TRBV3-2) and TRBJ1-1; 7 bases fit TRBD1. The V gene's germline CDR1 is LGHDT and CDR2 YNNKEL (reference sequence). Trimming cost V 8 bases and J 4 bases; bases outside gene matches: 7. The CDR3 contains 13 residues. CDR3 residues: CASSARGATEAFF. The CDR3 nucleotides are TGTGCCAGCTCGGCCAGGGGGGCCACTGAAGCTTTCTTT.

CDR3 DNA sequence: TGTGCCAGCAGTCTACGGGACCGGGACAGACCCTACGAGCAGTACTTC. Translating it yields CASSLRDRDRPYEQYF. V gene TRBV27 combines with J gene TRBJ2-7, with 7 bases fitting TRBD1. Germline V lookup: CDR1 MNHEY, CDR2 SMNVEV (reference sequence). V gave up 5 bases and J gave up 2 bases; unmatched junction bases: 12. The CDR3 is made up of 16 amino acids.

The rearrangement links TRBV6-5 to TRBJ1-2; D is unresolved. The V end was cut by 0 bases, the J end by 2 bases, with 10 bases between. The CDR3 spans 15 residues. Germline V lookup: CDR1 MNHEY, CDR2 SVGAGI. The CDR3 nucleotides read TGTGCCAGCAGTTACTCAGCGGACGGGAACTATGGCTACACCTTC. Translating gives CASSYSADGNYGYTF.

This sequence joins TRBV5-4 and TRBJ2-7, with D tentatively TRBD2 (7 bases). Germline loops: CDR1 SGHNT, CDR2 YYREEE (reference sequence). V dropped 6 bases and J dropped 6 bases, with 22 bases sitting between them. The CDR3 consists of 15 residues. The CDR3 coding sequence is TGTGCCAGCACCCTGGAGGAGGGGGGGCTCTCCGAGCAGTACTTC. Translation: CASTLEEGGLSEQYF.

This clone was seen once. This chain joins TRBV3-1 (or the pseudogene TRBV3-2) and TRBJ2-1; TRBD2 matches 7 bases. From germline, CDR1 is LGHDT and CDR2 YNNKEL (reference sequence). The CDR3 spans 13 residues. V was clipped by 1 base and J by 12 bases; unmatched bases: 6. CDR3 amino acids: CASSQAGRGGQFF. DNA of the CDR3: TGTGCCAGCAGCCAAGCTGGGAGGGGCGGGCAGTTCTTC.

V and J are TRBV5-1 and TRBJ2-3; the D is unclear. CDR1 SGHRS and CDR2 YFSETQ come from the germline V gene. The CDR3 length is 13 residues. Trimming removed 0 bases at V and 6 bases at J, with 8 bases between. CDR3 nucleotides: TGCGCCAGCAGCTTGGGTCTTCGGGATACGCAGTATTTT. Its translation is CASSLGLRDTQYF.

This clone occurred once. This chain links TRBV7-9 with TRBJ1-1; D not resolved. The CDR3 loop spans 12 amino acids. Per germline, CDR1 SEHNR and CDR2 FQNEAQ (reference sequence). V shed 5 bases and J shed 8 bases, with 12 bases lying between them. The DNA for the CDR3 is TGTGCCAGCAGCCCTACTCTAGGAGAAGCTTTCTTT. Translation: CASSPTLGEAFF.

The chain couples TRBV27 to TRBJ2-7, with D possibly being TRBD1 or TRBD2 (9 bases each). Trimming removed 5 bases at V and 7 bases at J, with 27 bases between. The CDR3 is 17 residues long. Germline V gives CDR1 MNHEY, CDR2 SMNVEV (reference sequence). The CDR3 region is CASSGTGSSGGFWEQYF. In DNA, the CDR3 is TGTGCCAGCAGTGGGACAGGGTCCAGCGGGGGGTTTTGGGAGCAGTACTTC.

The CDR3 protein is CATSREARRGNEKLFF. The CDR3 DNA follows: TGTGCCACCAGCAGAGAAGCCCGGCGGGGTAATGAAAAACTGTTTTTT. This sequence joins TRBV15 and TRBJ1-4; D unclear. The CDR3 has 16 amino acids. V gave up 0 bases and J gave up 4 bases, with 12 bases separating them. The germline V gene has CDR1 LNHNV and CDR2 YYDKDF (reference sequence).

This clone was counted once. The V and J genes are TRBV7-8 and TRBJ2-3; 9 bases map to TRBD1. The CDR3 sequence is 13 residues long. J lost 3 bases, V lost 9 bases, and 4 bases had no gene match. CDR1 is SGHVS and CDR2 is FQNEAQ in the germline V gene. The CDR3 loop is CASLQGATDTQYF. CDR3 bases: TGTGCCAGTTTACAGGGGGCGACAGATACGCAGTATTTT.

The gene calls are TRBV2 and TRBJ2-5; perhaps TRBD1 as D (6 bases). The CDR3 spans 16 residues. Deletions cut 5 bases from V and 1 base from J, with 17 bases between. CDR1 is SNHLY, CDR2 FYNNEI, per germline. The CDR3 region is CASSLTSTGRQETQYF. The CDR3 DNA reads TGTGCCAGCAGTCTAACATCGACAGGCCGCCAAGAGACCCAGTACTTC.

In DNA form, the CDR3 reads TGTGCCAGCAGCTCCCCCCTTCGACAGGGGCGCAGCGAGCAGTTCTTC. Translated, it gives CASSSPLRQGRSEQFF. The gene calls are TRBV7-6 and TRBJ2-1, with TRBD1 matching 8 bases. The CDR3 totals 16 residues. CDR1 is SGHVS, CDR2 FNYEAQ, per germline. V shed 4 bases and J 10 bases; nucleotides not matched to a gene: 15.

A single count supports this clone. The V call is TRBV5-1, the J call TRBJ2-4; D gene unclear. The CDR3 spans 14 residues. Trimming stripped 4 bases from V and 0 bases from J, with 8 bases between. Germline CDR1 is SGHRS and CDR2 is YFSETQ. This CDR3 reads CASSPPLAKNIQYF. The CDR3 nucleotides read TGCGCCAGCAGCCCCCCATTAGCCAAAAACATTCAGTACTTC. Looking up the rest from reference TRBV5-1 and TRBJ2-4 gives the full variable domain: KAGVTQTPRYLIKTRGQQVTLSCSPISGHRSVSWYQQTPGQGLQFLFEYFSETQRNKGNFPGRFSGRQFSNSRSEMNVSTLELGDSALYLCASSPPLAKNIQYFGAGTRLSVL.

CDR3 sequence reads: CASSEAGGYSYNEQFF. The CDR3 region has the DNA TGTGCCAGCAGTGAGGCGGGGGGATACTCCTACAATGAGCAGTTCTTC. This chain links TRBV27 with TRBJ2-1; 8 bases are a match to TRBD2. The V segment lost 5 bases and the J segment 0 bases; nucleotides outside the gene matches: 6. This CDR3 region has 16 residues. Germline V gene sequence: CDR1 MNHEY, CDR2 SMNVEV (reference sequence).

CDR3: CASRSGGYGYTF. The CDR3 DNA is TGTGCCAGCAGGTCAGGAGGCTATGGCTACACCTTC. The chain links TRBV2 to TRBJ1-2; D not certain. The CDR3 runs 12 residues. Trimming removed 6 bases from V and 4 bases from J, with 9 bases in between. Germline V gene data show CDR1 as SNHLY and CDR2 as FYNNEI.

This rearrangement joins TRBV19 to TRBJ2-5; 7 bases are a match to TRBD1. Germline V gene lookup returns CDR1 LNHDA and CDR2 SQIVND (reference sequence). CDR3 length: 13 residues. J was trimmed by 2 bases and V by 10 bases; bases with no gene match: 7. In nucleotides, the CDR3 is TGTGCCACCCAAGGGGGCCCGCAAGAGACCCAGTACTTC. Amino acid sequence: CATQGGPQETQYF.

This chain joins TRBV6-1 and TRBJ1-4; 8 bases agree with TRBD1. The trim removed 6 bases at V and 4 bases at J, leaving 4 bases unmatched. Germline assignment: CDR1 MNHNS and CDR2 SASEGT. The CDR3 consists of 14 residues. CDR3 nucleotides: TGTGCCAGCAGCCGGACAGGGAGTAATGAAAAACTGTTTTTT. It yields the protein CASSRTGSNEKLFF.

V gene TRBV11-2 combines with J gene TRBJ1-3, with 7 bases fitting TRBD1. The J segment lost 3 bases and the V segment lost 4 bases, leaving 9 bases of the junction unmatched. The CDR3 contains 16 residues. Germline loops: CDR1 SGHAT, CDR2 FQNNGV. Written as DNA, the CDR3 is TGTGCCAGCAGCTCAACAAGGGGGCAGGATGGAAACACCATATATTTT. The encoded protein is CASSSTRGQDGNTIYF.

The chain recombines TRBV5-1 with TRBJ1-3; no definite D call. CDR1 SGHRS and CDR2 YFSETQ come from the germline V gene. Between the trimmed V and J ends, which lost 0 bases and 0 bases, there was a span of 13 bases. The CDR3 is made up of 17 amino acids. CDR3 nucleotides: TGCGCCAGCAGCTTGGCCGGAGGCAGGAACTCTGGAAACACCATATATTTT. Protein: CASSLAGGRNSGNTIYF.

V gene TRBV7-9 combines with J gene TRBJ1-2, with no clear D. The length of the CDR3 is 18 residues. V was clipped by 4 bases and J by 0 bases, with 21 bases between them. The germline V gene encodes CDR1 SEHNR and CDR2 FQNEAQ (reference sequence). CDR3 loop: CASSSRPNSFQTNYGYTF. In DNA form, the CDR3 reads TGTGCCAGCAGCTCACGTCCGAACTCTTTTCAAACTAACTATGGCTACACCTTC. Looking up the rest from reference TRBV7-9 and TRBJ1-2 gives the full variable domain: DTGVSQNPRHKITKRGQNVTFRCDPISEHNRLYWYRQTLGQGPEFLTYFQNEAQLEKSRLLSDRFSAERPKGSFSTLEIQRTEQGDSAMYLCASSSRPNSFQTNYGYTFGSGTRLTVV.

This chain joins TRBV7-9 and TRBJ1-1; TRBD1 might be the D (5 bases). CDR3 size: 12 residues. The V gene lost 6 bases and the J gene lost 10 bases, with 15 bases spanning the gap. Germline V gives CDR1 SEHNR, CDR2 FQNEAQ (reference sequence). As DNA, the CDR3 is TGTGCCAGCAGTGGGTCACAGGAGGGAGCTTTCTTT. It encodes CASSGSQEGAFF.

The chain employs TRBV2 and TRBJ2-7; maybe TRBD1 (5 bases). The CDR3 is made up of 12 amino acids. V lost 6 bases and J lost 3, with 9 bases in between. Germline CDR1 reads SNHLY; CDR2 reads FYNNEI. The CDR3 here is CASRTQDYEQYF. The CDR3 bases are TGTGCCAGCAGGACACAGGACTACGAGCAGTACTTC.

This rearrangement joins TRBV6-1 to TRBJ1-1, with 12 nucleotides matching TRBD1. The junction had 10 bases not matched to a gene; V was cut back by 3 bases and J by 5 bases. CDR1 is MNHNS and CDR2 is SASEGT in the germline V gene. The length of the CDR3 is 17 residues. The CDR3 loop is CASSDLPGQGARTEAFF. CDR3 sequence (DNA): TGTGCCAGCAGTGACCTCCCGGGACAGGGGGCGAGGACTGAAGCTTTCTTT.